Shown below are 29 T cell receptor beta chains from a single sample sequenced in a study of blood T cell repertoires in COVID-19. Generated by immunoSEQ multiplex PCR, the TCRdb table keeps only in-frame clones and is missing some. The sample carries roughly 250,000 clones, roughly 88% recorded once. The sample was PBMCs or T cells enriched from blood (not recorded which). The receptors stem from a woman aged 25 to 39 who had recovered from COVID-19.

The genes are TRBV19 and TRBJ1-6; unclear D gene. The CDR3 covers 15 residues. Deletions cut 7 bases from V and 2 bases from J, with 12 bases between. Looked up from germline, CDR1 is LNHDA and CDR2 is SQIVND (reference sequence). CDR3 DNA sequence: TGTGCCAGTAACTTGGGAGTTCCCTATAATTCACCCCTCCACTTT. Translating gives CASNLGVPYNSPLHF.

The chain has TRBV5-6 and TRBJ1-1; no firm D call. This CDR3 comprises 13 residues. Trimming left V 3 bases short and J 5 bases short, with 11 bases between. Per germline, CDR1 SGHDT and CDR2 YYEEEE. The chain's CDR3 is CASSWRGRTEAFF. In nucleotides, the CDR3 is TGTGCCAGCAGCTGGAGAGGGCGGACTGAAGCTTTCTTT.

V gene TRBV28 combines with J gene TRBJ1-5, with D perhaps TRBD1 (5 bases). Germline assignment: CDR1 MDHEN and CDR2 SYDVKM. CDR3 length equals 13 residues. V lost 6 bases to trimming and J lost 9 bases, with 15 bases between them. This CDR3 reads CASSLIGGRPQHF. CDR3 bases: TGTGCCAGCAGCCTTATCGGGGGTAGGCCCCAGCATTTT.

The gene calls are TRBV19 and TRBJ1-1; TRBD1 matches at 7 bases. The CDR3 length is 13 residues. Trimming removed 5 bases from V and 3 bases from J; junction bases left unmatched: 3. The germline V gene has CDR1 LNHDA and CDR2 SQIVND (reference sequence). CDR3 sequence: CASSDRADTEAFF. The CDR3 DNA sequence: TGTGCCAGTAGTGACAGGGCGGACACTGAAGCTTTCTTT. The full variable domain, rest sourced from reference TRBV19 and TRBJ1-1, is DGGITQSPKYLFRKEGQNVTLSCEQNLNHDAMYWYRQDPGQGLRLIYYSQIVNDFQKGDIAEGYSVSREKKESFPLTVTSAQKNPTAFYLCASSDRADTEAFFGQGTRLTVV.

Only one count was recorded for this clone. The J gene is TRBJ2-7, the V gene TRBV7-9; D perhaps matches TRBD2 (5 bases). V was pared by 6 bases and J by 3 bases, with 12 bases between. Germline CDR1 reads SEHNR; CDR2 reads FQNEAQ (reference sequence). The CDR3 contains 13 residues. CDR3 nucleotide sequence: TGTGCCAGCAGTCCCGGGATTTTCTACGAGCAGTACTTC. Translation gives CASSPGIFYEQYF.

This chain links TRBV7-9 with TRBJ2-1; 10 nucleotides align to TRBD2. Unmatched junction bases numbered 4, after V lost 5 bases and J lost 3 bases. CDR3 length: 15 residues. The germline CDR1 and CDR2 sequences are SEHNR and FQNEAQ (reference sequence). CDR3 protein: CASSLLAGSYNEQFF. The CDR3 DNA follows: TGTGCCAGCAGCCTACTAGCGGGGAGCTACAATGAGCAGTTCTTC.

A few counts support this clone. V is TRBV3-1 (or the pseudogene TRBV3-2) and J is TRBJ1-2, with D perhaps TRBD1 (5 bases). With 4 bases removed from V and 6 bases from J, the gap between germline ends came to 9 bases. The CDR3 extends over 12 amino acids. Per germline, CDR1 LGHDT and CDR2 YNNKEL (reference sequence). The CDR3 coding sequence is TGTGCCAGCAGCCTAGCAGGGAATGGCTACACCTTC. Amino acid sequence: CASSLAGNGYTF.

The chain has TRBV5-6 and TRBJ1-1, with D uncertain. Trimming shortened V by 3 bases and J by 5 bases, and 5 bases separated the two germline ends. This CDR3 contains 11 residues. CDR1 is SGHDT and CDR2 is YYEEEE in the germline V gene. The chain's CDR3 is CASSSITEAFF. The CDR3 nucleotides are TGTGCCAGCAGCTCCATTACTGAAGCTTTCTTT.

V usage is TRBV18 and J usage is TRBJ2-5, with a tentative D call TRBD1 (5 bases). The V gene's germline CDR1 is KGHSH and CDR2 LQKENI. Between the trimmed V and J ends, which lost 4 bases and 5 bases, there was a span of 14 bases. This CDR3 region has 14 residues. The CDR3 protein is CASSRVTGGETQYF. CDR3 coding DNA: TGTGCCAGCTCACGTGTCACAGGTGGCGAGACCCAGTACTTC.

This chain joins TRBV6-5 and TRBJ1-5; possible D gene TRBD1, 6 bases. Trimming stripped 6 bases from V and 4 bases from J, with 10 bases between. CDR1 and CDR2 from the germline V gene are MNHEY and SVGAGI. The CDR3 runs 13 residues. CDR3 bases: TGTGCCAGCAGCGCCGACAGGAATCAGCCCCAGCATTTT. This gives the protein CASSADRNQPQHF.

The chain links TRBV5-6 to TRBJ1-2, with unresolved D. This CDR3 has 13 residues. Germline CDR1 reads SGHDT; CDR2 reads YYEEEE. Trimming left V 4 bases short and J 3 bases short, with 10 bases between. CDR3 coding DNA: TGTGCCAGCAGCAACCGAGGGTACTATGGCTACACCTTC. Its protein is CASSNRGYYGYTF.

The chain recombines TRBV18 with TRBJ2-7, with 11 nucleotides matching TRBD1. The CDR3 contains 16 residues. Unmatched junction bases numbered 5, after V lost 2 bases and J lost 2 bases. Germline assignment: CDR1 KGHSH and CDR2 LQKENI. The CDR3 nucleotides read TGTGCCAGCTCACCAGCGACGGGACAGGGGGCCTACGAGCAGTACTTC. This sequence encodes CASSPATGQGAYEQYF.

V and J are TRBV19 and TRBJ1-2; 7 bases fit TRBD1. The germline V gene has CDR1 LNHDA and CDR2 SQIVND (reference sequence). V shed 4 bases and J 4 bases; nucleotides not matched to a gene: 6. The CDR3 is made up of 14 amino acids. The CDR3 reads CASSTEGTVYGYTF. Written as DNA, the CDR3 is TGTGCCAGTAGTACCGAGGGGACAGTCTATGGCTACACCTTC.

The gene calls are TRBV5-6 and TRBJ1-4, with D possibly matching TRBD1 (6 bases). Trimming removed 4 bases from V and 4 bases from J, with 11 bases in between. CDR3 size: 14 residues. The germline V gene encodes CDR1 SGHDT and CDR2 YYEEEE. This CDR3 reads CASSRTENNEKLFF. The CDR3 DNA is TGTGCCAGCAGCCGGACAGAGAATAATGAAAAACTGTTTTTT.

The chain combines TRBV5-4 with TRBJ2-3; TRBD1 matches 10 bases. V lost 1 base, J lost 3 bases, and 11 bases stayed unmatched. Germline assignment: CDR1 SGHNT and CDR2 YYREEE (reference sequence). This CDR3 region has 18 residues. CDR3 loop: CASSLKGLGTGATDTQYF. The CDR3 DNA is TGTGCCAGCAGCTTGAAAGGTCTTGGGACAGGGGCTACAGATACGCAGTATTTT. The whole variable domain, filled in from reference TRBV5-4 and TRBJ2-3, reads ETGVTQSPTHLIKTRGQQVTLRCSSQSGHNTVSWYQQALGQGPQFIFQYYREEENGRGNFPPRFSGLQFPNYSSELNVNALELDDSALYLCASSLKGLGTGATDTQYFGPGTRLTVL.

The chain is built from TRBV5-1 and TRBJ2-7, with 9 bases identical to TRBD1. J gave up 6 bases and V 6 bases, and 10 bases lay outside the gene matches. The CDR3 sequence is 14 residues long. Germline V CDR1 and CDR2: SGHRS, YFSETQ. The CDR3 sequence: CASNNGQGLGEQYF. The CDR3 DNA follows: TGCGCCAGCAACAACGGACAGGGGCTGGGCGAGCAGTACTTC. The complete variable domain, with remaining parts taken from reference TRBV5-1 and TRBJ2-7, reads KAGVTQTPRYLIKTRGQQVTLSCSPISGHRSVSWYQQTPGQGLQFLFEYFSETQRNKGNFPGRFSGRQFSNSRSEMNVSTLELGDSALYLCASNNGQGLGEQYFGPGTRLTVT.

This chain connects TRBV19 to TRBJ1-2, with D perhaps matching TRBD1 (6 bases). Trimming pared 8 bases from V and 0 bases from J, leaving 13 bases between. The CDR3 loop spans 14 amino acids. The germline CDR1 and CDR2 sequences are LNHDA and SQIVND (reference sequence). CDR3 residues: CASSQGSANYGYTF. The CDR3 bases are TGTGCCAGTTCTCAGGGGTCGGCTAACTATGGCTACACCTTC.

V usage is TRBV11-2 and J usage is TRBJ2-1, with TRBD2 identical over 7 bases. CDR1 and CDR2 (germline): SGHAT, FQNNGV. The CDR3 sequence is 19 residues long. V was clipped by 1 base and J by 2 bases; unmatched bases: 14. The CDR3, as DNA: TGTGCCAGCAGCTTAGGCTTTACCCATCGCGGGAGAACCTACAATGAGCAGTTCTTC. Protein: CASSLGFTHRGRTYNEQFF.

This clone has more than one count but fewer than ten. The CDR3 nucleotides read TGTGCCAGCAGTACCCGGAGGGGAGCTAATGAAAAACTGTTTTTT. It is translated as CASSTRRGANEKLFF. The chain carries TRBV28 and TRBJ1-4, with D perhaps TRBD1 (5 bases). This CDR3 spans 15 amino acids. From germline, CDR1 is MDHEN and CDR2 SYDVKM. V was pared by 5 bases and J by 3 bases, with 13 bases between.

The V gene is TRBV29-1, the J gene TRBJ1-1; D might be TRBD1 (6 bases). V lost 3 bases and J lost 10, with 18 bases in between. Germline V gene data show CDR1 as SQVTM and CDR2 as ANQGSEA. CDR3 length: 13 amino acids. CDR3 residues: CSVDRGWGLLAFF. The CDR3 DNA reads TGCAGCGTTGACCGTGGGTGGGGGCTGTTAGCTTTCTTT.

About this clone: Other nucleotide sequences in the sample specify the same CDR3. The chain uses TRBV30 and TRBJ2-7; no firm D call. The germline V gene has CDR1 GTSNPN and CDR2 SVGIG (reference sequence). The CDR3 runs to 12 residues. V was cut by 2 bases and J by 1 base, with 6 bases left in between. The CDR3 reads CAWSLSSYEQYF. The CDR3 nucleotides read TGTGCCTGGAGTCTGTCGTCCTACGAGCAGTACTTC.

The chain combines TRBV13 with TRBJ2-7; TRBD2 agrees at 14 bases. Germline loops: CDR1 PRHDT, CDR2 FYEKMQ (reference sequence). CDR3 length: 15 amino acids. The V segment lost 5 bases and the J segment 6 bases; nucleotides outside the gene matches: 6. The CDR3 sequence is CASSPGTSGSVEQYF. In DNA, the CDR3 is TGTGCCAGCAGCCCCGGGACTAGCGGGAGTGTCGAGCAGTACTTC.

The chain couples TRBV28 to TRBJ1-2; maybe TRBD1 (5 bases). CDR1 and CDR2 (germline): MDHEN, SYDVKM. The CDR3 length is 15 residues. Trimming left V 4 bases short and J 2 bases short, with 14 bases between. Written as DNA, the CDR3 is TGTGCCAGCAGTTGCACAGGACGTATCAACTATGGCTACACCTTC. Protein sequence: CASSCTGRINYGYTF.

The gene calls are TRBV6-1 and TRBJ1-1; tentative D call: TRBD1 (5 bases). Trimming stripped 3 bases from V and 4 bases from J, with 9 bases between. The CDR3 consists of 13 residues. Germline V gives CDR1 MNHNS, CDR2 SASEGT. The CDR3 DNA follows: TGTGCCAGCAGTGATTGGAGGGGCACTGAAGCTTTCTTT. It translates to CASSDWRGTEAFF.

The rearrangement joins TRBV30 to TRBJ1-6; D perhaps matches TRBD1 (6 bases). The germline gives CDR1 GTSNPN, CDR2 SVGIG (reference sequence). V lost 1 base and J lost 8, with 9 bases in between. This CDR3 spans 13 amino acids. The CDR3 spells CAWSAYRDSPLHF. The CDR3 coding sequence is TGTGCCTGGAGTGCGTACAGGGATTCACCCCTCCACTTT.

This chain links TRBV7-9 with TRBJ1-1; D not resolved. Germline CDR1 reads SEHNR; CDR2 reads FQNEAQ (reference sequence). Trimming cost V 0 bases and J 2 bases, with 10 bases left between them. The CDR3 covers 15 residues. This CDR3 reads CASSLAVPGNTEAFF. CDR3 nucleotide sequence: TGTGCCAGCAGCTTAGCGGTCCCGGGTAACACTGAAGCTTTCTTT.

The rearrangement links TRBV6-1 to TRBJ2-7; possibly TRBD2 for D (6 bases). Germline V lookup: CDR1 MNHNS, CDR2 SASEGT. V was shortened by 1 base and J by 0 bases, with 13 bases between the two germline ends. The CDR3 length is 16 residues. In DNA, the CDR3 is TGTGCCAGCAGTGAAGGGGCGGGACGCAGCTCCTACGAGCAGTACTTC. This sequence encodes CASSEGAGRSSYEQYF.

In its sample, this clone was seen a few times. This sequence joins TRBV3-1 (or the pseudogene TRBV3-2) and TRBJ1-4; TRBD1 is a possible D gene (5 bases). CDR3 length equals 14 residues. V dropped 0 bases and J dropped 8 bases, with 10 bases sitting between them. Per germline, CDR1 LGHDT and CDR2 YNNKEL (reference sequence). Here the CDR3 reads CASSQEVGEEKLFF. CDR3 nucleotide sequence: TGTGCCAGCAGCCAAGAGGTAGGGGAAGAAAAACTGTTTTTT.

The CDR3 nucleotides are TGCGCCAGCGCTTCCGGACTAGAGACGGGTGAGCAGTTCTTC. Protein: CASASGLETGEQFF. The gene calls are TRBV10-2 and TRBJ2-1; 7 bases agree with TRBD2. CDR1 is WSHSY, CDR2 SAAADI, per germline. J lost 9 bases, V lost 8 bases, and 13 bases had no gene match. The CDR3 covers 14 residues.